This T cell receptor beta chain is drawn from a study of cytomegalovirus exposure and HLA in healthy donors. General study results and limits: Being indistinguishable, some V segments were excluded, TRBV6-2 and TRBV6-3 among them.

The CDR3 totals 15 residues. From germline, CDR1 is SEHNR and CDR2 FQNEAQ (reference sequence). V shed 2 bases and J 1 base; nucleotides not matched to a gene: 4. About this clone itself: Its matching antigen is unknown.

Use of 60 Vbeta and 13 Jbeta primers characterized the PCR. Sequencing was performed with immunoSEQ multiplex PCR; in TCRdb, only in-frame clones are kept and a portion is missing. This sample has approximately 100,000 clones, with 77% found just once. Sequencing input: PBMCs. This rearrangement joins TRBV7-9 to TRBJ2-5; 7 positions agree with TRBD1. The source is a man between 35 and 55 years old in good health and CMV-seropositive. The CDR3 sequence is CASSLNSGGQETQYF. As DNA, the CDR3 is TGTGCCAGCAGCTTAAACTCAGGGGGCCAAGAGACCCAGTACTTC.